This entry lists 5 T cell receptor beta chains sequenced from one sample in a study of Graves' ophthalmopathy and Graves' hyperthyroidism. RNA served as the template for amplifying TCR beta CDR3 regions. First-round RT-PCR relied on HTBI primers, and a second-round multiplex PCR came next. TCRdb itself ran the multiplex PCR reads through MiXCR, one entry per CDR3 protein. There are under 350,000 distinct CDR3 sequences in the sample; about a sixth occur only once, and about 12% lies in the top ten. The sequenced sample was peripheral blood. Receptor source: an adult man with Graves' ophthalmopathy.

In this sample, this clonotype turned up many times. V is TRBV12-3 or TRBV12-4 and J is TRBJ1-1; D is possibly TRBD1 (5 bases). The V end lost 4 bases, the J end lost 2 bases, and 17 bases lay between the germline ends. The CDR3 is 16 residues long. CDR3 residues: CASSSGPQTLNTEAFF. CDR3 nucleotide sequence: TGTGCCAGCAGTTCGGGGCCCCAGACATTAAACACTGAAGCTTTCTTT.

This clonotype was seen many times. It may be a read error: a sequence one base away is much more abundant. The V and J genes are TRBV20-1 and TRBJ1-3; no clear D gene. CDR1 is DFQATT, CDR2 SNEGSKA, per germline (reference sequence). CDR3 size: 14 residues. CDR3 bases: TGCAGTGCTAGAGATCGCGGGTTTGGACACACCATATATTTT. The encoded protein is CSARDRGFGHTIYF.

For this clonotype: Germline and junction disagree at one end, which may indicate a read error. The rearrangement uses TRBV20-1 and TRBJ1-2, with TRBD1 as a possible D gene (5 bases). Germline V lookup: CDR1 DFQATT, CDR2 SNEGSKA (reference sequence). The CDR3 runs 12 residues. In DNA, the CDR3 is TGCAGTGCTTGGACACCTCAATATGGCTACGCCTTC. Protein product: CSAWTPQYGYAF.

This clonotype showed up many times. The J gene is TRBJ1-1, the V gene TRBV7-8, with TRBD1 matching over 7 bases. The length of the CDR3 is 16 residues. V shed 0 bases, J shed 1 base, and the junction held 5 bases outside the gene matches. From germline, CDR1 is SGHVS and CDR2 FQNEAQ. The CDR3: CASSLAQGGANTEAFF. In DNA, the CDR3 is TGTGCCAGCAGCTTAGCGCAGGGGGGAGCGAACACTGAAGCTTTCTTT.

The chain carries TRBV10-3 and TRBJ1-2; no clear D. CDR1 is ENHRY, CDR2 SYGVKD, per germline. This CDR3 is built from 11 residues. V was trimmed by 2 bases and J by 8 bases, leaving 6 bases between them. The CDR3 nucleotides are TGTGCCATCAGTGAGACGATGGGCTACACCTTC. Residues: CAISETMGYTF.